The clone carrying this TCR beta chain was observed a handful of times. This CDR3 region has 15 residues. V was pared by 0 bases and J by 8 bases, with 8 bases of the junction left unmatched. Germline CDR1 and CDR2: MRHNA and SNTAGT. This record comes from a study of T cell changes during pregnancy in multiple sclerosis. Clones were sequenced by immunoSEQ multiplex PCR, and TCRdb holds only the in-frame ones, with some missing. The table has several thousand clones, around nine tenths seen once; the top ten hold about 9.4%. This TCR was recovered from a female donor in good health, enrolled as a control in a pregnancy study. The V call is TRBV6-4, the J call TRBJ2-3; 7 bases align to TRBD2. This sample comprised CD8+ T cells from peripheral blood mononuclear cells, obtained in the first trimester of pregnancy. CDR3: CASSDSSGEGRTQYF. In nucleotides, the CDR3 is TGTGCCAGCAGTGACTCGAGCGGGGAGGGTCGTACGCAGTATTTT.